This is a list of T cell receptor beta chains from one sample in a study of blood T cell repertoires in COVID-19. TCRdb keeps only in-frame clones here, not all; method: immunoSEQ multiplex PCR. The repertoire holds fewer than 50,000 clones, with approximately 80% as singletons. The sequenced sample consisted of peripheral blood. These receptors were collected from a human donor in a cohort sampled during active COVID-19. CDR3s leave out the opening cysteine and the closing phenylalanine or tryptophan. Size is omitted from some rows. Given values are once, few, many or a class for expanded clones.

abundance	v_gene	j_gene	CDR3aa
.	TRBV9	TRBJ2-3	ASSVAPGGRAQY
once	TRBV6-5	TRBJ2-7	ASRRLAGGSEQY
.	TRBV9	TRBJ2-2	ASSVGLAGNTGELF
.	TRBV10-3	TRBJ2-7	AISAPGIHEQY
.	TRBV3-1/TRBV3-2	TRBJ2-1	ASSQGRGTSLGNEQF
few	TRBV28	TRBJ1-1	ASLPPGHPAF
once	TRBV28	TRBJ2-7	ASSFSHRASGSYEQY
.	TRBV5-5	TRBJ2-1	ASYREISYNEQF
.	TRBV28	TRBJ2-7	ASTGGALYEQY
.	TRBV7-3	TRBJ2-7	ASSLGQGGTYEQY
few	TRBV6-4	TRBJ2-1	ASSPGLAPSYNEQF
.	TRBV27	TRBJ2-7	ASSFDTSSYEQY
few	TRBV6-2/TRBV6-3	TRBJ2-3	ASRPTSAGTDTQY
.	TRBV4-3	TRBJ1-2	ASSQDRGQTGGYGYT
.	TRBV12-5	TRBJ2-5	ASGLLQGKTQY
.	TRBV28	TRBJ1-5	ASGDWPQH
few	TRBV19	TRBJ2-3	ASRKRVTRSRDTQY
.	TRBV30	TRBJ1-2	AWSRGDGYGYT
.	TRBV29-1	TRBJ1-4	SARGTGGSEKLF
.	TRBV28	TRBJ1-2	ARARGGYGYT
.	TRBV7-3	TRBJ2-3	ASSLSAGFGEDTQY
.	TRBV4-3	TRBJ2-1	ASSQEKAGYNEQF
.	TRBV3-1/TRBV3-2	TRBJ2-3	ASSQDRGDTQY
.	TRBV3-1/TRBV3-2	TRBJ2-5	ASSQGTGGKETQY
.	TRBV12-3/TRBV12-4	TRBJ1-1	ASSLFRNTEAF
.	TRBV30	TRBJ2-3	AWSLTGGYTDTQY
.	TRBV30	TRBJ1-1	AWTRPGTGRNTEAF
.	TRBV12-3/TRBV12-4	TRBJ1-2	ASSSGRGYGYT
.	TRBV5-1	TRBJ2-2	ASSSSRVTGELF
.	TRBV11-3	TRBJ2-3	ASSKRETVTDTQY
.	TRBV7-9	TRBJ1-1	ASSITQVNTEAF
.	TRBV2	TRBJ2-7	ASRVRTTGNEQY
few	TRBV4-3	TRBJ1-2	ASSQDLGTGNYGYT
.	TRBV11-3	TRBJ2-2	ASSERQGAEVSGELF
few	TRBV2	TRBJ1-4	ASSSGPGGKLF
.	TRBV9	TRBJ1-1	ASSVGRGTGNPNTEAF
.	TRBV11-2	TRBJ2-1	ASSPRSGRGNEQF
.	TRBV6-6	TRBJ1-3	ASSYGRDRSGNTIY
.	TRBV4-3	TRBJ2-5	ASSQDRAQETQY
.	TRBV28	TRBJ2-3	ASRYSSGRTTDTQY
once	TRBV5-1	TRBJ2-1	ASTREPQGLGNEQF